Listed here are 3 T cell receptor beta chains from one sample, sequenced in a study of vaccination effects on CD4 cells after COVID-19. Sequencing was performed with immunoSEQ multiplex PCR; in TCRdb, only in-frame clones are kept and a portion is missing. The data contain 71,000 or so clones, under 75% of them seen just once; the ten biggest clones take up 4%. CD4+ T cells specific for antigen were expanded with viral peptide pools by the ViraFEST assay before sequencing. The authors isolated CD4+ T cells after around nine days of culture. Nucleocapsid antibody tests were negative, and the vaccine recipients had no prior SARS-CoV-2 infection. No antigen has been identified for these receptors. The sequencing used CD4+ T cells from PBMCs cultured with HCoV-OC43 spike peptides, collected before COVID-19 vaccination. Subset: HCoV-OC43 spike overlapping peptide pool stimulation. Every receptor here comes from a human donor who received a COVID-19 vaccine.

The chain couples TRBV6-4 to TRBJ2-3; D may be TRBD1 (6 bases). Germline CDR1 is MRHNA and CDR2 is SNTAGT. This CDR3 has 15 amino acids. V was shortened by 8 bases and J by 2 bases, with 17 bases between the two germline ends. The CDR3 coding sequence is TGTGCCAGCCGACGGACAGCAGGGTCCACAGATACGCAGTATTTT. It translates to CASRRTAGSTDTQYF.

The chain is built from TRBV24-1 and TRBJ1-1, with unresolved D. The CDR3 contains 17 residues. Germline V gene data show CDR1 as KGHDR and CDR2 as SFDVKD. Trimming left V 0 bases short and J 7 bases short, with 20 bases between. The CDR3: CATSDLFLDQRMNEAFF. In DNA, the CDR3 is TGTGCCACCAGTGATTTGTTCCTCGACCAGCGAATGAATGAAGCTTTCTTT.

The chain recombines TRBV5-6 with TRBJ2-5, with D perhaps being TRBD1 or TRBD2 (5 bases each). This CDR3 has 13 amino acids. CDR1 is SGHDT, CDR2 YYEEEE, per germline. V lost 5 bases, J lost 5 bases, and 13 bases lay in between. The CDR3 DNA reads as TGTGCCAGCAGACCCGGGACGGCGGAGACCCAGTACTTC. It yields the protein CASRPGTAETQYF.